These 21 T cell receptor beta chains share one sample of origin, sequenced in a study of cytomegalovirus exposure and HLA in healthy donors. Primers: 60 Vbeta forward and 13 Jbeta reverse. Method: immunoSEQ multiplex PCR; TCRdb's copy keeps in-frame clones and lacks some. The table has 150,000 to 200,000 clones, 77% seen once. The sample consisted of PBMCs. The receptors shown here come from a man between 18 and 29 years old in good health and CMV-seronegative.

In its sample, this clone was seen a few times. The chain combines TRBV10-3 with TRBJ1-4; TRBD1 aligns across 7 bases. This CDR3 has 14 residues. Germline CDR1 is ENHRY and CDR2 is SYGVKD. With 6 bases clipped from V and 0 bases from J, the junction kept 1 base outside the gene matches. The CDR3 loop reads CAISTGATNEKLFF. The CDR3 nucleotides read TGTGCCATCAGCACAGGGGCAACTAATGAAAAACTGTTTTTT.

The chain has TRBV7-2 and TRBJ2-7, with D possibly matching TRBD1 (5 bases). The CDR3 contains 15 residues. V was trimmed by 5 bases and J by 5 bases, leaving 19 bases between them. Germline CDR1 SGHTA, CDR2 FQGNSA. The CDR3 DNA is TGTGCCAGCAGCCTCTTAAAAGGGGCGCGAGACGAGCAGTACTTC. It specifies CASSLLKGARDEQYF.

This clone has only one observation. The gene calls are TRBV7-9 and TRBJ2-4; TRBD2 aligns across 15 bases. The CDR3 length is 17 residues. Germline loops: CDR1 SEHNR, CDR2 FQNEAQ (reference sequence). Germline trimming cut 1 base from V and 6 bases from J; bases unmatched to any gene: 4. The CDR3 bases are TGTGCCAGCAGCTTAGGGACTAGCGGGGGGGCCGGAAACATTCAGTACTTC. Protein sequence: CASSLGTSGGAGNIQYF.

The rearrangement joins TRBV4-3 to TRBJ1-1, with no clear D. Germline V gene lookup returns CDR1 LGHNA and CDR2 YSLEER. The CDR3 extends over 20 amino acids. V lost 0 bases and J lost 0, with 23 bases in between. CDR3 nucleotide sequence: TGCGCCAGCAGCCAAGAGACCCTCCGGGGATTTGAGCCCATGAACACTGAAGCTTTCTTT. This translates into CASSQETLRGFEPMNTEAFF.

The sample holds a few counts of this clone. The chain combines TRBV29-1 with TRBJ1-2; 10 bases agree with TRBD1. V trimming: 6 bases; J trimming: 9 bases; junction bases outside the gene matches: 10. Germline V gene sequence: CDR1 SQVTM, CDR2 ANQGSEA. CDR3 length equals 13 residues. The CDR3 region is CSVEPGQGTSYTF. CDR3 bases: TGCAGCGTGGAACCGGGACAGGGGACAAGCTACACCTTC.

This chain uses TRBV11-3 with TRBJ2-7; possible D gene TRBD2, 6 bases. The CDR3 extends over 14 amino acids. V lost 5 bases and J 7 bases, leaving 18 bases between the germline ends. Looked up from germline, CDR1 is SGHNT and CDR2 is YENEEA. The CDR3 loop is CASSQRRGGEEQYF. CDR3 coding DNA: TGTGCCAGCAGCCAAAGGAGGGGCGGCGAGGAGCAGTACTTC.

The V call is TRBV29-1, the J call TRBJ1-2; D unclear. Trimming removed 0 bases from V and 8 bases from J, with 13 bases in between. Germline V gene lookup returns CDR1 SQVTM and CDR2 ANQGSEA. This CDR3 is built from 13 residues. The CDR3 loop reads CSVEEHGFGGYTF. In nucleotides, the CDR3 is TGCAGCGTTGAAGAACACGGGTTCGGGGGCTACACCTTC.

This chain links TRBV19 with TRBJ2-7; 15 bases agree with TRBD2. After removal of 4 bases from V and 4 bases from J, the junction contained 2 bases not matched to a gene. CDR3 size: 15 residues. Germline-derived CDR1 and CDR2 are LNHDA and SQIVND (reference sequence). Here the CDR3 reads CASSSGTSGRYEQYF. As DNA, the CDR3 is TGTGCCAGTAGTAGCGGGACTAGCGGGAGGTACGAGCAGTACTTC.

The CDR3 region has the DNA TGTGCCAGCAGCCAGACTAGCGGGCACCAAGAGACCCAGTACTTC. Translating it yields CASSQTSGHQETQYF. The chain is built from TRBV4-2 and TRBJ2-5, with TRBD2 matching 10 bases. The length of the CDR3 is 15 residues. Germline V gene data show CDR1 as LGHNA and CDR2 as YNFKEQ. V dropped 3 bases and J dropped 0; count of bases not matched to a gene: 1.

The chain carries TRBV6-6 and TRBJ2-5; TRBD1 might be the D (6 bases). The J call may be incorrect, as the DNA end agrees better with TRBJ2-7. Germline lookup yields CDR1 MNHNY and CDR2 SVGAGI (reference sequence). The CDR3 loop spans 13 amino acids. Written as DNA, the CDR3 is TGTGCCAGCAACTGGGGGCAGGGGTACGAGCAGTACTTC. The encoded protein is CASNWGQGYEQYF.

The chain uses TRBV7-9 and TRBJ2-1, with 9 bases lining up with TRBD1. CDR1 and CDR2 from the germline V gene are SEHNR and FQNEAQ (reference sequence). The CDR3 is made up of 15 amino acids. J was trimmed by 4 bases and V by 2 bases; bases with no gene match: 3. CDR3 DNA: TGTGCCAGCAGCTTAAGACAGGGGGTTTACAATGAGCAGTTCTTC. It specifies CASSLRQGVYNEQFF. Together with reference TRBV7-9 and TRBJ2-1, the CDR3 gives the full variable domain: DTGVSQNPRHKITKRGQNVTFRCDPISEHNRLYWYRQTLGQGPEFLTYFQNEAQLEKSRLLSDRFSAERPKGSFSTLEIQRTEQGDSAMYLCASSLRQGVYNEQFFGPGTRLTVL.

The rearrangement links TRBV29-1 to TRBJ2-7; the D gene is possibly TRBD1 (6 bases). There are 13 residues in the CDR3. Per germline, CDR1 SQVTM and CDR2 ANQGSEA. V was clipped by 4 bases and J by 2 bases, with 12 bases between them. CDR3: CSVAVGGAYEQYF. DNA for the CDR3: TGCAGCGTTGCCGTAGGGGGTGCCTACGAGCAGTACTTC.

The J gene is TRBJ1-6, the V gene TRBV16; the D is unclear. Germline lookup yields CDR1 KGHSY and CDR2 FQNENV. This CDR3 contains 14 residues. Trimming cost V 6 bases and J 7 bases, with 13 bases left between them. The CDR3 DNA reads TGTGCCAGCAGTCGGGGTTCCCAGAATTCACCCCTCCACTTT. Encoded protein: CASSRGSQNSPLHF.

This clone was observed a few times. The chain links TRBV5-6 to TRBJ2-1; 9 positions agree with TRBD2. Germline loops: CDR1 SGHDT, CDR2 YYEEEE. The CDR3 is made up of 16 amino acids. The V and J ends lost 3 bases and 3 bases, in that order; junction bases with no gene match: 7. CDR3 amino acids: CASSSSGRSHYNEQFF. In nucleotides, the CDR3 is TGTGCCAGCAGCTCCAGCGGGAGGTCCCACTACAATGAGCAGTTCTTC. The full variable domain, completed using reference TRBV5-6 and TRBJ2-1, is DAGVTQSPTHLIKTRGQQVTLRCSPKSGHDTVSWYQQALGQGPQFIFQYYEEEERQRGNFPDRFSGHQFPNYSSELNVNALLLGDSALYLCASSSSGRSHYNEQFFGPGTRLTVL.

This clone was detected only once. The chain employs TRBV7-6 and TRBJ2-2; TRBD2 matches at 9 bases. Germline V gives CDR1 SGHVS, CDR2 FNYEAQ. This CDR3 has 17 amino acids. The V gene end was trimmed by 2 bases and the J gene end by 5 bases; junction bases not matched to a gene: 9. The CDR3 sequence is CASSLLGREGRTGELFF. Written as DNA, the CDR3 is TGTGCCAGCAGCTTATTGGGGCGGGAGGGCCGTACCGGGGAGCTGTTTTTT.

The genes are TRBV18 and TRBJ1-2; 7 bases match TRBD1. V lost 3 bases, J lost 4 bases, and 5 bases stayed unmatched. The CDR3 is 14 amino acids. Germline V gene sequence: CDR1 KGHSH, CDR2 LQKENI. Here the CDR3 reads CASSPGDSPYGYTF. Here the CDR3 DNA reads TGTGCCAGCTCACCCGGGGACAGCCCCTATGGCTACACCTTC.

The V gene is TRBV6-1, the J gene TRBJ2-7; D not resolved. In germline, CDR1 is MNHNS, CDR2 SASEGT. This CDR3 is built from 15 residues. Trimming pared 3 bases from V and 3 bases from J, leaving 15 bases between. This CDR3 reads CASSEVRYGHYEQYF. The CDR3, as DNA: TGTGCCAGCAGTGAGGTCAGGTATGGCCACTACGAGCAGTACTTC.

This chain connects TRBV7-8 to TRBJ1-1; D is perhaps TRBD1 (6 bases). V was trimmed by 6 bases and J by 3 bases, leaving 17 bases between them. The germline V gene encodes CDR1 SGHVS and CDR2 FQNEAQ. The CDR3 length is 15 residues. CDR3 loop: CASSYREGGDTEAFF. DNA of the CDR3: TGTGCCAGCAGTTACAGGGAAGGGGGGGACACTGAAGCTTTCTTT. Full variable domain (outside the CDR3, taken from reference TRBV7-8 and TRBJ1-1): GAGVSQSPRYKVAKRGQDVALRCDPISGHVSLFWYQQALGQGPEFLTYFQNEAQLDKSGLPSDRFFAERPEGSVSTLKIQRTQQEDSAVYLCASSYREGGDTEAFFGQGTRLTVV.

The CDR3: CASSLGLAGESSYEQYF. The CDR3 DNA sequence: TGTGCCAGCAGCTTAGGGCTAGCGGGGGAAAGCTCCTACGAGCAGTACTTC. The genes are TRBV7-9 and TRBJ2-7; 10 bases align to TRBD2. The CDR3 covers 17 residues. CDR1 is SEHNR and CDR2 is FQNEAQ in the germline V gene (reference sequence). Trimming at V came to 1 base and at J to 0 bases, leaving 6 bases not matched to a gene.

A single count supports this clone. This rearrangement joins TRBV4-3 to TRBJ2-5, with a possible D match to TRBD1 (5 bases). With 4 bases removed from V and 3 bases from J, the gap between germline ends came to 18 bases. Germline V gives CDR1 LGHNA, CDR2 YSLEER. CDR3 length equals 16 residues. CDR3 protein: CASSRGSGHTKETQYF. The CDR3 nucleotides are TGCGCCAGCAGCCGTGGGTCAGGGCACACGAAAGAGACCCAGTACTTC.

V is TRBV6-1 and J is TRBJ2-6; perhaps TRBD1 as D (5 bases). Germline loops: CDR1 MNHNS, CDR2 SASEGT. This CDR3 is built from 15 residues. Deletions cut 5 bases from V and 1 base from J, with 9 bases between. DNA for the CDR3: TGTGCCAGCAGTTTATCAGGGTCTGGGGCCAACGTCCTGACTTTC. It translates to CASSLSGSGANVLTF.